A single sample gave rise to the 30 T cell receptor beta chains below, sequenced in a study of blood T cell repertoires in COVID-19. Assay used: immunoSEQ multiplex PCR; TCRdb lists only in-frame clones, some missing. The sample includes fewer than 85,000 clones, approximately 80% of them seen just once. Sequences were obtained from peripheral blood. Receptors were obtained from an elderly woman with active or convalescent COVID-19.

The CDR3: CASSQDRVLSGNTIYF. As DNA, the CDR3 is TGTGCCAGCAGCCAAGATCGGGTGCTCTCTGGAAACACCATATATTTT. V and J are TRBV3-1 (or the pseudogene TRBV3-2) and TRBJ1-3; no definite D call. Per germline, CDR1 LGHDT and CDR2 YNNKEL (reference sequence). The CDR3 has 16 residues. The V end lost 0 bases, the J end lost 0 bases, and 9 bases lay between the germline ends.

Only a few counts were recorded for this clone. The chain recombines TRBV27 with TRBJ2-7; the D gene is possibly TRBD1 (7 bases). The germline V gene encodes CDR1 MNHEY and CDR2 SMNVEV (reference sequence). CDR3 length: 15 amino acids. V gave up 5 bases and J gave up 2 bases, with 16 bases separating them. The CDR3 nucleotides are TGTGCCAGCAGTAATAAGACAGGGACTCCCTACGAGCAGTACTTC. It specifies CASSNKTGTPYEQYF.

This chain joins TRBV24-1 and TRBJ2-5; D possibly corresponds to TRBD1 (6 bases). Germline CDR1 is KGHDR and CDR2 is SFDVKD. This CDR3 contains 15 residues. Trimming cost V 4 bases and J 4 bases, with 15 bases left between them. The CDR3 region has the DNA TGTGCCACCAGTGACACCTCAGGGGTGGGAGAGACCCAGTACTTC. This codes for CATSDTSGVGETQYF.

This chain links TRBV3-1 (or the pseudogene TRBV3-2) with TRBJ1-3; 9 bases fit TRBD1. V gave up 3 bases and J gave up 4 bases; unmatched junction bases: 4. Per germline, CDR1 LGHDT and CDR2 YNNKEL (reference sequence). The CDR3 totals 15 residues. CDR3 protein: CASSQGTGRGNTIYF. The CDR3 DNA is TGTGCCAGCAGCCAGGGGACAGGGCGCGGAAACACCATATATTTT.

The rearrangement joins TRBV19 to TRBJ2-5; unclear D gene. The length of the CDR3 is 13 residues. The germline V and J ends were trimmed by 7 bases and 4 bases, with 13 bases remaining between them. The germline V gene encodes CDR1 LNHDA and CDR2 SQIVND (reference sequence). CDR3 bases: TGTGCCAGTAAAGACAATTTAGGAGAGACCCAGTACTTC. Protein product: CASKDNLGETQYF.

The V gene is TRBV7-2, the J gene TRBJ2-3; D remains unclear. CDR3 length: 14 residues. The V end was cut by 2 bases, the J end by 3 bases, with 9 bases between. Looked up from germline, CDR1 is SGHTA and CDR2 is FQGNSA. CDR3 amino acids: CASSLLGWTDTQYF. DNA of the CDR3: TGTGCCAGCAGCTTACTAGGTTGGACAGATACGCAGTATTTT.

CDR3 residues: CASSHVAGTSGRAGTDTQYF. In nucleotides, the CDR3 is TGCGCCAGCAGCCATGTTGCCGGGACTAGCGGGAGGGCCGGCACAGATACGCAGTATTTT. The chain employs TRBV4-1 and TRBJ2-3; TRBD2 matches at 16 bases. CDR3 size: 20 residues. Germline-derived CDR1 and CDR2 are MGHRA and YSYEKL. The ends lost 3 bases at V and 1 base at J; junction bases unmatched: 10.

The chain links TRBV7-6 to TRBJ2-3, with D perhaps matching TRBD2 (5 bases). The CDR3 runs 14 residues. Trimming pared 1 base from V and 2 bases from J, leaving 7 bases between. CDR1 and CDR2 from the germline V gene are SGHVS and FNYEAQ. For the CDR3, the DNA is TGTGCCAGCAGCTTAGGTCTAGCCACAGATACGCAGTATTTT. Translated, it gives CASSLGLATDTQYF. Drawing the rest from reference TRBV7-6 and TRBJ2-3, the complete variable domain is GAGVSQSPRYKVTKRGQDVALRCDPISGHVSLYWYRQALGQGPEFLTYFNYEAQQDKSGLPNDRFSAERPEGSISTLTIQRTEQRDSAMYRCASSLGLATDTQYFGPGTRLTVL.

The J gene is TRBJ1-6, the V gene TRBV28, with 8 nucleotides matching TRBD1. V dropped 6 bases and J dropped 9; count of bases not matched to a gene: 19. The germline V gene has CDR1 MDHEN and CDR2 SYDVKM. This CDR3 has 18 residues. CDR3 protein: CASSSTGVFSGFSSPLHF. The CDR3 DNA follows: TGTGCCAGCAGCTCGACAGGGGTCTTTTCGGGTTTTAGTTCACCCCTCCACTTT.

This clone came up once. The CDR3 reads CASSSDYTPNYGYTF. CDR3 in DNA: TGTGCCAGCAGCTCGGACTACACCCCCAACTATGGCTACACCTTC. The gene calls are TRBV11-2 and TRBJ1-2; D ambiguous. V lost 4 bases and J lost 2, with 14 bases in between. This CDR3 has 15 amino acids. CDR1 SGHAT and CDR2 FQNNGV come from the germline V gene.

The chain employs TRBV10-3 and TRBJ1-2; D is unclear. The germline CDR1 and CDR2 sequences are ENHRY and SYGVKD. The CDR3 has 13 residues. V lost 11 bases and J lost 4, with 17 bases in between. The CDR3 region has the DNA TGTGCCTCTACCGACCAGGATCTCTATGGCTACACCTTC. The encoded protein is CASTDQDLYGYTF.

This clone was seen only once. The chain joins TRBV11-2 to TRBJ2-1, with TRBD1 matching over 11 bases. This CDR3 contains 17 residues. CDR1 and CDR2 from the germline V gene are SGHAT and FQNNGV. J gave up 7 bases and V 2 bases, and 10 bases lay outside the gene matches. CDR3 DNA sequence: TGTGCCAGCAGCTTAAACCTAAAGGGACAGGGGGTGAATGAGCAGTTCTTC. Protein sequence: CASSLNLKGQGVNEQFF.

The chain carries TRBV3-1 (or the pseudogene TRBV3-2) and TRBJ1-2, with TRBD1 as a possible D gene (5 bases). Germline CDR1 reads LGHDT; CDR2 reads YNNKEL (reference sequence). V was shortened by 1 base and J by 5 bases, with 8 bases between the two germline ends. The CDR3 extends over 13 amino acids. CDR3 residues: CASSQGGRYGYTF. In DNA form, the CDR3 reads TGTGCCAGCAGCCAAGGGGGCCGGTATGGCTACACCTTC.

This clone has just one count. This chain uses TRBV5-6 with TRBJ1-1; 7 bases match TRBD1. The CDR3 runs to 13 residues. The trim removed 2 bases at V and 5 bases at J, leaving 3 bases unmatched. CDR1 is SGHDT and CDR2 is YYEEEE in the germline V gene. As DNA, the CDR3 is TGTGCCAGCAGCTTCGGACAGGTGACTGAAGCTTTCTTT. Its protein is CASSFGQVTEAFF.

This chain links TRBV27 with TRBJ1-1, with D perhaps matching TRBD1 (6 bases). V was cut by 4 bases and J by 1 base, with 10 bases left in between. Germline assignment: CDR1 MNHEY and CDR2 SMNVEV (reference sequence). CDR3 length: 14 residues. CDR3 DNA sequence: TGTGCCAGCAGTTGGGACAATTCGAACACTGAAGCTTTCTTT. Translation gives CASSWDNSNTEAFF.

The CDR3 DNA is TGTGCCATCAGTGATAGCGGGAGATCAGATACGCAGTATTTT. Translation gives CAISDSGRSDTQYF. The V gene is TRBV10-3, the J gene TRBJ2-3; 9 bases map to TRBD2. Germline CDR1 ENHRY, CDR2 SYGVKD. V lost 3 bases, J lost 4 bases, and 2 bases stayed unmatched. The length of the CDR3 is 14 residues.

CDR3 sequence reads: CASSLSSGGAAYEQYF. In nucleotides, the CDR3 is TGTGCCAGCAGCCTATCTAGCGGGGGGGCCGCCTACGAGCAGTACTTC. The chain links TRBV7-2 to TRBJ2-7, with TRBD2 matching over 12 bases. This CDR3 is built from 16 residues. The V and J ends lost 5 bases and 2 bases, in that order; junction bases with no gene match: 7. Looked up from germline, CDR1 is SGHTA and CDR2 is FQGNSA.

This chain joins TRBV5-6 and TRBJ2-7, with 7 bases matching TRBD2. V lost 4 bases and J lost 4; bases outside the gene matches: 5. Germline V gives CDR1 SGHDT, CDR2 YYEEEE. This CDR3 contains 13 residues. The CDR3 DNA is TGTGCCAGCAGCCCCCCTAGCGGATACGAGCAGTACTTC. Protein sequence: CASSPPSGYEQYF.

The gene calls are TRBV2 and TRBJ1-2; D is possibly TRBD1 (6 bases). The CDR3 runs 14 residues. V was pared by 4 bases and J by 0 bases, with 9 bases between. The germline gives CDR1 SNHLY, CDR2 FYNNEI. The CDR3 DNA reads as TGTGCCAGCAGTGGACAGGCAGCTAACTATGGCTACACCTTC. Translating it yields CASSGQAANYGYTF. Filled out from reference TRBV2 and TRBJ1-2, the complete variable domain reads EPEVTQTPSHQVTQMGQEVILRCVPISNHLYFYWYRQILGQKVEFLVSFYNNEISEKSEIFDDQFSVERPDGSNFTLKIRSTKLEDSAMYFCASSGQAANYGYTFGSGTRLTVV.

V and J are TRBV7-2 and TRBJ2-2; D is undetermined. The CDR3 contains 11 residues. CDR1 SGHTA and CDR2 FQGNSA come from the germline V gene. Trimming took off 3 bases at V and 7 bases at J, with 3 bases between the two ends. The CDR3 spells CASSLSGELFF. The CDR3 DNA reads TGTGCCAGCAGCTTGAGCGGGGAGCTGTTTTTT.

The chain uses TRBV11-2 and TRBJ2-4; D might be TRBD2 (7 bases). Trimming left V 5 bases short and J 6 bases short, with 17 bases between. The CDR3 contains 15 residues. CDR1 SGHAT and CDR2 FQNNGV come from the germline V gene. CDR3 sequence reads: CASSVTRGGLNIQYF. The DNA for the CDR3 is TGTGCCAGCAGCGTGACGAGGGGGGGCCTAAACATTCAGTACTTC.

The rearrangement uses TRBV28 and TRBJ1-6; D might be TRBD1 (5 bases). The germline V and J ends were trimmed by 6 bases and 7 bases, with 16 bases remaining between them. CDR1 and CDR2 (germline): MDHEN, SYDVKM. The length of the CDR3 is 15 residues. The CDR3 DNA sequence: TGTGCCAGCAGGCCGATCGACAGAATAAATTCACCCCTCCACTTT. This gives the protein CASRPIDRINSPLHF.

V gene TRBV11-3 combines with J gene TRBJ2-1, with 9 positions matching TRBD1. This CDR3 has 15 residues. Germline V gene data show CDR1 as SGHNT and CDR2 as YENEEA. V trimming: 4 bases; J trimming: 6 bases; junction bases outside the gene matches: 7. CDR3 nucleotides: TGTGCCAGCAGCTCACAGGGGGCGCAAGGCAATGAGCAGTTCTTC. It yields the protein CASSSQGAQGNEQFF.

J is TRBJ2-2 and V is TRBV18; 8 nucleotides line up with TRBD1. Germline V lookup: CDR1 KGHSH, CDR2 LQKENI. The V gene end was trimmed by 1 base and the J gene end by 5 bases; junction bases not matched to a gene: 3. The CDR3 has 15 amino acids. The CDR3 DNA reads TGTGCCAGCTCACCACGTACAGGGGGTACCGGGGAGCTGTTTTTT. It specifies CASSPRTGGTGELFF.

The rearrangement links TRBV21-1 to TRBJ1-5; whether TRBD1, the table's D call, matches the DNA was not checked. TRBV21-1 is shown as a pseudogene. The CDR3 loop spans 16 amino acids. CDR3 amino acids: CASSKEGQGANQPQHF. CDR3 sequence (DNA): TGTGCCAGCAGCAAAGAGGGACAGGGGGCCAATCAGCCCCAGCATTTT.

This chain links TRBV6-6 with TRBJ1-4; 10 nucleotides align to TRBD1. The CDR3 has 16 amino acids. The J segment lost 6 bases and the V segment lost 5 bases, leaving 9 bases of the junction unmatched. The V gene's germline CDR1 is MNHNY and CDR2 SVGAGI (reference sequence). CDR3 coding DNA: TGTGCCAGCAGTCGGGGACAGGGGATCGTTGATGAAAAACTGTTTTTT. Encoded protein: CASSRGQGIVDEKLFF.

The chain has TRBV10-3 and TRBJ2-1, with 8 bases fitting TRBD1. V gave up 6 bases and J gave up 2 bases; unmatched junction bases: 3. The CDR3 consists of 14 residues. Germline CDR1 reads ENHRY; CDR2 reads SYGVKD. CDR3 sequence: CAISPGQAYNEQFF. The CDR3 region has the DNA TGTGCCATCAGCCCGGGACAGGCCTACAATGAGCAGTTCTTC.

In DNA, the CDR3 is TGTGCCAGCAGCCGCACTGGGGGGGGCGCCAACTACGAGCAGTACTTC. Translating it yields CASSRTGGGANYEQYF. The chain is built from TRBV3-1 (or the pseudogene TRBV3-2) and TRBJ2-7, with D possibly being TRBD2 (7 bases). This CDR3 is 16 amino acids long. Germline CDR1 and CDR2: LGHDT and YNNKEL (reference sequence). The V and J ends lost 4 bases and 3 bases respectively, with 19 bases between them.

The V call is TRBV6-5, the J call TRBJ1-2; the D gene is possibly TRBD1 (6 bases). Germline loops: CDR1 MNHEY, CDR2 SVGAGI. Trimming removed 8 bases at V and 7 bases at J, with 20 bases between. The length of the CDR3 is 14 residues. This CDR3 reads CASGGTYRDGGYTF. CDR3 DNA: TGTGCCAGCGGGGGCACTTACAGGGACGGTGGCTACACCTTC.

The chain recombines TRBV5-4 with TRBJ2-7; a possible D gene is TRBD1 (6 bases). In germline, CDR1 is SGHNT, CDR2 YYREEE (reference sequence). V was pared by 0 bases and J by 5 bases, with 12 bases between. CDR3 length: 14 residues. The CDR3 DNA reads TGTGCCAGCAGCTTGGCCCAGGGGAAAAACGAGCAGTACTTC. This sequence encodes CASSLAQGKNEQYF.